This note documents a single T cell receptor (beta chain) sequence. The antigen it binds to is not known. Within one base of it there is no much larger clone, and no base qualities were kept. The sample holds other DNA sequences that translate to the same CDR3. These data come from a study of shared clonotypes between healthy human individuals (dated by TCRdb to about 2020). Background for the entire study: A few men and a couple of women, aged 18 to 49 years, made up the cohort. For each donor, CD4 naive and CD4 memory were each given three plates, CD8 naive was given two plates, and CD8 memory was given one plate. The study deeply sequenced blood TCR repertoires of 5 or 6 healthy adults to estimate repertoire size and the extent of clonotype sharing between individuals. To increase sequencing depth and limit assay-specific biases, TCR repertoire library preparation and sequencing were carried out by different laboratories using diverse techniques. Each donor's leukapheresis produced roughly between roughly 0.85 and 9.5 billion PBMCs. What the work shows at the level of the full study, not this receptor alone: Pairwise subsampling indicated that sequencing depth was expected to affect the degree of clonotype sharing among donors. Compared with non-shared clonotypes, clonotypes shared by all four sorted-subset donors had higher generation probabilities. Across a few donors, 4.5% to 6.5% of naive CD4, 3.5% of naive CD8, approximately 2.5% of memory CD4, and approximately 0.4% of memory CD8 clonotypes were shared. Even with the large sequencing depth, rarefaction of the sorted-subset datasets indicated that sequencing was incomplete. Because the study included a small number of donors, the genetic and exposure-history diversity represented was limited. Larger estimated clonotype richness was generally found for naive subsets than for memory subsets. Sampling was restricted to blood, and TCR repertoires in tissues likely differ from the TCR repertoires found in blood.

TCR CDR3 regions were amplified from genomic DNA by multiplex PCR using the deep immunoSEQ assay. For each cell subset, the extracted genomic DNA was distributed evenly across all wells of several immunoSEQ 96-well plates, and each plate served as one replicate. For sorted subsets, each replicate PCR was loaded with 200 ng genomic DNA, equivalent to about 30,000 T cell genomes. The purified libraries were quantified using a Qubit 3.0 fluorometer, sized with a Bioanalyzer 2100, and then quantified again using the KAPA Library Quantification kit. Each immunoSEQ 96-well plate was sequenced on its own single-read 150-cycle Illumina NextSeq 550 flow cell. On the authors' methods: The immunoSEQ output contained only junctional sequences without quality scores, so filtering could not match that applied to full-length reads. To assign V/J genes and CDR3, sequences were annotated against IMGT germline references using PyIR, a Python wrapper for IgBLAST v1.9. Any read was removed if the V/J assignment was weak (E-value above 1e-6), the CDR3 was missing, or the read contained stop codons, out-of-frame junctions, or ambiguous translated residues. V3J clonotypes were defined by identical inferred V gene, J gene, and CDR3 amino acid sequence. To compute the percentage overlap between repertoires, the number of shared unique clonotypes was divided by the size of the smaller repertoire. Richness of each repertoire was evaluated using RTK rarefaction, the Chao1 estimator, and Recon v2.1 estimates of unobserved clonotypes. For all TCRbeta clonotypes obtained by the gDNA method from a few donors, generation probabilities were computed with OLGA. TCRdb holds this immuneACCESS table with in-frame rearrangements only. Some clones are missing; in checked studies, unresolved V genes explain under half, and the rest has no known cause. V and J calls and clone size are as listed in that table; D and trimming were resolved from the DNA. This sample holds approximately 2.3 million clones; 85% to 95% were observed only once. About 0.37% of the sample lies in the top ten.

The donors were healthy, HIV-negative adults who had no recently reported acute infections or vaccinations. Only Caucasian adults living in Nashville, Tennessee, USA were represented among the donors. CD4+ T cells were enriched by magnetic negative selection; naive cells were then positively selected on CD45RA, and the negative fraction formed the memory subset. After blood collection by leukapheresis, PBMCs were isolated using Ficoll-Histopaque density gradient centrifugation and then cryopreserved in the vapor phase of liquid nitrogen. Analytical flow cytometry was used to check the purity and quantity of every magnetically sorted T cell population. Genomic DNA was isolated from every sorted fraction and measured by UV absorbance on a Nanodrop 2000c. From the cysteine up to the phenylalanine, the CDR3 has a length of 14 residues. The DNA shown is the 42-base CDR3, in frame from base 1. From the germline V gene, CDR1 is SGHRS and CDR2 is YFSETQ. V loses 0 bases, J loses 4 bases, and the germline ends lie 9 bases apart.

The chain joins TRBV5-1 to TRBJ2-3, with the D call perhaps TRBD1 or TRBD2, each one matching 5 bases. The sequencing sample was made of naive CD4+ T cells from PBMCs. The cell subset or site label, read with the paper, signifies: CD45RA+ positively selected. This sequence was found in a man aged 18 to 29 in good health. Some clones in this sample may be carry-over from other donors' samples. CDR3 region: CASSLVSGPDTQYF. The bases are TGCGCCAGCAGCTTGGTGTCGGGGCCAGATACGCAGTATTTT. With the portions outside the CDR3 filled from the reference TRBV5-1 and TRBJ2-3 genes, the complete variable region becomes KAGVTQTPRYLIKTRGQQVTLSCSPISGHRSVSWYQQTPGQGLQFLFEYFSETQRNKGNFPGRFSGRQFSNSRSEMNVSTLELGDSALYLCASSLVSGPDTQYFGPGTRLTVL.